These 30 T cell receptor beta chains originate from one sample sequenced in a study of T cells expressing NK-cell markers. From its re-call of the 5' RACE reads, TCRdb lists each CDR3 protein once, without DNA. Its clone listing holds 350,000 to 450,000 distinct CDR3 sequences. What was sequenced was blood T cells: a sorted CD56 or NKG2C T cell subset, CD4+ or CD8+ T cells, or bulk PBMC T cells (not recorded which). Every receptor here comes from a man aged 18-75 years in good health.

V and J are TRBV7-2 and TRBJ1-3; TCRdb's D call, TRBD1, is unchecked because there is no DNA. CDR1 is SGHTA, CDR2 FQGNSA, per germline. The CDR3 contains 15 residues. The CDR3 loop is CASSLGGLSGNTIYF.

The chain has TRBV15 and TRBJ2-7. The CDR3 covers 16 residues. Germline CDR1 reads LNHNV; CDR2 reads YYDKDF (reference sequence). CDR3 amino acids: CATSRTSSGAAYEQYF. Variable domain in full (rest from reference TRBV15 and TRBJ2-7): DAMVIQNPRYQVTQFGKPVTLSCSQTLNHNVMYWYQQKSSQAPKLLFHYYDKDFNNEADTPDNFQSRRPNTSFCFLDIRSPGLGDTAMYLCATSRTSSGAAYEQYFGPGTRLTVT.

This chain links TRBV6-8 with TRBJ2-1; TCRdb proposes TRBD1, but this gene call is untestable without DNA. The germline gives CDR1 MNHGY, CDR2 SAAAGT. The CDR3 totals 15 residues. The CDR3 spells CASSSKSQGDNEQFF.

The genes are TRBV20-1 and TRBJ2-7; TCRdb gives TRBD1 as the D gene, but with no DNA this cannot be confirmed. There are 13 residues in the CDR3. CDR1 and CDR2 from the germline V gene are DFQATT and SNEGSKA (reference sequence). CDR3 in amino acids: CSASRGEWDEQYF.

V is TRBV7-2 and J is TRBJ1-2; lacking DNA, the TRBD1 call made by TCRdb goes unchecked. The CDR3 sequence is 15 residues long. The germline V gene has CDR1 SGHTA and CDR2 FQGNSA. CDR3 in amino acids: CASSLRTLSSKGYTF.

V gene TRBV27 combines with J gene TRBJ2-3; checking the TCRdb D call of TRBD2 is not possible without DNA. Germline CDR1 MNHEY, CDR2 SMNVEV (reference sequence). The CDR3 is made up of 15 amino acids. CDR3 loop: CASRLGTTSTDTQYF.

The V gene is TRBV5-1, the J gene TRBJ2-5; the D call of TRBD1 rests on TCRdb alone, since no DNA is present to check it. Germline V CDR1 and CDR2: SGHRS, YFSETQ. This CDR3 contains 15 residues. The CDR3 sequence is CASSSDGKDSSAQYF.

CDR3 residues: CATSQTVNEQFF. The rearrangement uses TRBV24-1 and TRBJ2-1; TCRdb reports TRBD1, a call that lacks DNA to check it against. Germline-derived CDR1 and CDR2 are KGHDR and SFDVKD. The CDR3 consists of 12 residues.

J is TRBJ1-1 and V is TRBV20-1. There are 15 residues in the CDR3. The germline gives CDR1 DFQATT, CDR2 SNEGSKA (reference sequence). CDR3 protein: CSARVSLGTNTEAFF.

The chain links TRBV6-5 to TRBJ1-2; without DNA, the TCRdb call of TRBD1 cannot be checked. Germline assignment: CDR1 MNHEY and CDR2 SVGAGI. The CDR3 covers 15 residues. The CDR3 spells CASSYGGQPNYGYTF.

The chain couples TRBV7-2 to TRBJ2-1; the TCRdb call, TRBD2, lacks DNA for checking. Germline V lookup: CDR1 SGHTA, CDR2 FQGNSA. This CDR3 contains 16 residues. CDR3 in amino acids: CASSLVSAGGYNEQFF. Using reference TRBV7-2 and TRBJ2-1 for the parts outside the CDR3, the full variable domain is GAGVSQSPSNKVTEKGKDVELRCDPISGHTALYWYRQSLGQGLEFLIYFQGNSAPDKSGLPSDRFSAERTGGSVSTLTIQRTQQEDSAVYLCASSLVSAGGYNEQFFGPGTRLTVL.

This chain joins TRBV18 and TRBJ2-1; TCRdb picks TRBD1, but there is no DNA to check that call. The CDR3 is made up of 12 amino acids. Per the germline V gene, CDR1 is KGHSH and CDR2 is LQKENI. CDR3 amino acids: CASSLTGREQFF.

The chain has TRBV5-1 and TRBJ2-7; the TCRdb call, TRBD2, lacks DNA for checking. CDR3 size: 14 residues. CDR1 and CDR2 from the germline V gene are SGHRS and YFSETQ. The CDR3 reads CASSLTSGAGEQYF.

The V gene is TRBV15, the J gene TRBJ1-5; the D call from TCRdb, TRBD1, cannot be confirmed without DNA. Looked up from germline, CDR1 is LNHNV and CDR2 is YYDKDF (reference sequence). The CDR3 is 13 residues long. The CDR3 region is CATGPQGNQPQHF.

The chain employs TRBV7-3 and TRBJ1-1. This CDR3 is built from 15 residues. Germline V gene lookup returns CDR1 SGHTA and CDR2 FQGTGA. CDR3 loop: CASSPPREMNTEAFF.

The CDR3 sequence is CASSLDEGAKTQYF. The chain links TRBV5-1 to TRBJ2-5; TCRdb reports TRBD1, a call that lacks DNA to check it against. CDR3 length: 14 amino acids. Germline CDR1 is SGHRS and CDR2 is YFSETQ.

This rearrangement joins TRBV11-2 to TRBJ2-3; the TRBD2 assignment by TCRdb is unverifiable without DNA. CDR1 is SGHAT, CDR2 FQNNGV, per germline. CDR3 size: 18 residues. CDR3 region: CASSLGVVWAYVTDTQYF.

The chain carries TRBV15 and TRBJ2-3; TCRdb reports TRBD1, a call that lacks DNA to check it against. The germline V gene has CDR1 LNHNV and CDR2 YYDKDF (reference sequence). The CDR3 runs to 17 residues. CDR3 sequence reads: CATSRDRSRQGIDEQYF.

CDR3: CSASVITSYNEQFF. The genes are TRBV20-1 and TRBJ2-1. Germline V gene data show CDR1 as DFQATT and CDR2 as SNEGSKA (reference sequence). The CDR3 totals 14 residues.

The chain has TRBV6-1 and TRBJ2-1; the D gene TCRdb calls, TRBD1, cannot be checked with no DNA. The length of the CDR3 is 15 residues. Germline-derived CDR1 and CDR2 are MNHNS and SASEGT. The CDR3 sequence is CASSPERTGKGGQFF.

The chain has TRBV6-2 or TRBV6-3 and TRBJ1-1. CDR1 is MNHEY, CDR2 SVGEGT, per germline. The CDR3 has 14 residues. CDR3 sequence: CASRSGRKGTEAFF.

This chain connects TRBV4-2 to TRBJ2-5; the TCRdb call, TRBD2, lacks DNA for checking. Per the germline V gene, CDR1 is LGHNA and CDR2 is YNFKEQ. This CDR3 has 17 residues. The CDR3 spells CASSPTALAGVSETQYF.

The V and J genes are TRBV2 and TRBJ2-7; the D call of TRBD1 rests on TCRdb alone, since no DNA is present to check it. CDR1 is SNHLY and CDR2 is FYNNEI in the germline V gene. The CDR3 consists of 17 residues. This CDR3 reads CASRKSHGTGEDYEQYF.

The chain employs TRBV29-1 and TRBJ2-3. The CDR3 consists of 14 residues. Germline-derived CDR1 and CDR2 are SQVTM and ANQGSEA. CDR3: CSAGDPWGTDTQYF.

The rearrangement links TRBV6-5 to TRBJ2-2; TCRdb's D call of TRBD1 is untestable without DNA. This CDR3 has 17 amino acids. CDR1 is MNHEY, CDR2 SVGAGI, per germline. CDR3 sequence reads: CASSSLQGIGYTGELFF.

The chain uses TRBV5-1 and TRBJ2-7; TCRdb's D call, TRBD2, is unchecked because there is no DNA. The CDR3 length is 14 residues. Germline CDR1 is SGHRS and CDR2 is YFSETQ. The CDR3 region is CASSKGLASYEQYF.

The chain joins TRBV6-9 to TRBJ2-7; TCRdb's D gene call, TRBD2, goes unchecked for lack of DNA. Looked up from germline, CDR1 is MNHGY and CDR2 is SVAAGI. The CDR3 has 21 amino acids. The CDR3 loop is CASSYPPRSSGRLAGPYEQYF.

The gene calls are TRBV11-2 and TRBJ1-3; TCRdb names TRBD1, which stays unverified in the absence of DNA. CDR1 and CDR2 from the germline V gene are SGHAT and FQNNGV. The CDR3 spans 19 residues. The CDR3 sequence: CASSFVPGQGFLRGNTIYF.

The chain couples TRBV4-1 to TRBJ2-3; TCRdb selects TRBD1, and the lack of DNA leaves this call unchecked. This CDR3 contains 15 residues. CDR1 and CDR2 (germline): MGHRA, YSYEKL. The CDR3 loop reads CASSGTGIRTDTQYF.

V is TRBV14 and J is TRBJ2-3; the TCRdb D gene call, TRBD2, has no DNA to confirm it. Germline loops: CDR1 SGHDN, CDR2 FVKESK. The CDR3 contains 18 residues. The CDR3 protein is CASSQDFGTSGGKETQYF.